This record covers a single TCR beta chain. Per germline, CDR1 SEHNR and CDR2 FQNEAQ (reference sequence). The length of the CDR3 is 15 residues. Trimming took 7 bases from V and 4 from J; bases not matched to a gene: 9. Clones were read by immunoSEQ multiplex PCR, and TCRdb kept only the in-frame ones, dropping some. The sample lists about 170,000 clones; almost 85% were seen once. The data stem from a study of blood T cell repertoires in COVID-19. Study-wide background: Samples came from the United States, Italy and Spain, spanning acute and convalescent COVID-19.

This chain uses TRBV7-9 with TRBJ2-1; 8 nucleotides align to TRBD2. Sequencing input: peripheral blood. This clonotype originated in a man in his forties who had recovered from COVID-19. CDR3 residues: CASNPETSVYNEQFF. DNA for the CDR3: TGTGCCAGCAACCCTGAGACTAGCGTTTACAATGAGCAGTTCTTC.